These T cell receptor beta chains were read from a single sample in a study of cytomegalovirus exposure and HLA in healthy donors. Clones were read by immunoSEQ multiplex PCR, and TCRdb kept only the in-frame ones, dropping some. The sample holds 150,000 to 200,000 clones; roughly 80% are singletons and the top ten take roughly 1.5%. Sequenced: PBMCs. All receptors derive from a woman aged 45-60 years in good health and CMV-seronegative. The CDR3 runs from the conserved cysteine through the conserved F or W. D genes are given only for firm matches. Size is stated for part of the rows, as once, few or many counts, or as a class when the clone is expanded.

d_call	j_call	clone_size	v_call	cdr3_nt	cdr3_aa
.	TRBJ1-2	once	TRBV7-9	TGTGCCAGCACCCCCGCTATGGTTGAAAGGGGGAGACCTAACTATGGCTACACCTTC	CASTPAMVERGRPNYGYTF
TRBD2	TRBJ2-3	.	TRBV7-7	TGTGCTGGCAGCTTAGGAGGGAGGGCTGAAGATACGCAGTATTTT	CAGSLGGRAEDTQYF
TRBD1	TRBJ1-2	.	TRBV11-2	TGTGCCAGCAGCTGGGGGACAGGGGCCTATGGCTACACCTTC	CASSWGTGAYGYTF
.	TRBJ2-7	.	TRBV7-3	TGTGCCAGCAGCCCGGAGCCAGGGGTGGCAGGCGAGCAGTACTTC	CASSPEPGVAGEQYF
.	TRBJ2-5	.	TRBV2	TGTGCCAGCAGTGTCATCAGTAAAGAGACCCAGTACTTC	CASSVISKETQYF
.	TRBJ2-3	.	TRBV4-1	TGCGCCAGCAGCCAAGTGGGCCAGGGCAGGGGAAAAGATACGCAGTATTTT	CASSQVGQGRGKDTQYF
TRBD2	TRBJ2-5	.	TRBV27	TGTGCCAGCAGTTCCTTGCGACTAGCGGGGTCCTTCTCCCTCCAAGAGACCCAGTACTTC	CASSSLRLAGSFSLQETQYF
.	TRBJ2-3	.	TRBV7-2	TGTGCCAGCAGCCCTAACAGGGTTAGCACAGATACGCAGTATTTT	CASSPNRVSTDTQYF
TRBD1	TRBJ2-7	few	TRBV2	TGTGCCAGCCGGGGACAGGCCTACGAGCAGTACTTC	CASRGQAYEQYF
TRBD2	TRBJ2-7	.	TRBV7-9	TGTGCCAGCAGCTCCCTCGGACTAGCTTACGAGCAGTACTTC	CASSSLGLAYEQYF
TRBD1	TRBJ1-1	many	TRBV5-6	TGTGCCAGCAGCTTCGGGACAGGGAAGTCGGCAGCTTTCTTT	CASSFGTGKSAAFF
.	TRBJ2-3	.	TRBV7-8	TGTGCCAGCAGCCGAGGACACAGTCGCACAGATACGCAGTATTTT	CASSRGHSRTDTQYF
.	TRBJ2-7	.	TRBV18	TGTGCCAGCTCAGACACTGCAGCCAGCTCCTACGAGCAGTACTTC	CASSDTAASSYEQYF
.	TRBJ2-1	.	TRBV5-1	TGCGCCAGCAGCTCAAGGGGGGGGAGGATTTACAATGAGCAGTTCTTC	CASSSRGGRIYNEQFF
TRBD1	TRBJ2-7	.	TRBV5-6	TGTGCCAGCAGCCAGACCGGGACAGGGACCTACGAGCAGTACTTC	CASSQTGTGTYEQYF
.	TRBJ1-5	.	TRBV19	TGTGCCGGGGGGGGTGAGCTTAGCAATCAGCCCCAGCATTTT	CAGGGELSNQPQHF
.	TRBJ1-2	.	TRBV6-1	TGTGCCAGCAGTGCAGCCTTTCCGGGGGGCTACACCTTC	CASSAAFPGGYTF
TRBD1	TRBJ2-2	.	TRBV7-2	TGTGCCAGCAGCTTAAGGACAGGGTCGAACGGGGAGCTGTTTTTT	CASSLRTGSNGELFF
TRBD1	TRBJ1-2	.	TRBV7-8	TGTGCCAGCAGCTACGGGACAGCTAACTATGGCTACACCTTC	CASSYGTANYGYTF
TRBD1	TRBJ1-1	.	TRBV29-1	TGCAGCGCCCGCGGGACAGGGGTCGCGGGAAAGCGGGACACTGAAGCTTTCTTT	CSARGTGVAGKRDTEAFF
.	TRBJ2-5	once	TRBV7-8	TGTGCCAGCAGCTTACTTGCTGGGGGCAGAGAGACCCAGTACTTC	CASSLLAGGRETQYF